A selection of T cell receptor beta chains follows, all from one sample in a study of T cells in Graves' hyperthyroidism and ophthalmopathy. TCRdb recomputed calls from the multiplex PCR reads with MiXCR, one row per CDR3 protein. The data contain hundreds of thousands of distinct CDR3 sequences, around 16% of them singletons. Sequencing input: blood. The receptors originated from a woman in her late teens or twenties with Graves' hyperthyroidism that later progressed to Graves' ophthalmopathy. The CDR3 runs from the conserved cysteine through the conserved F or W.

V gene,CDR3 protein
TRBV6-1,CASSEMWSEQFF
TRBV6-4,CASSDGQGTDTQYF
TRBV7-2,CASSSGLAGSRIGRPDTQYF
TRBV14,CASSQGLAGYGEQFF
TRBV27,CASSPTSLRQFF
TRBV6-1,CASSYGLRDRSYEQYF
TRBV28,CASRGVAKNIQYF
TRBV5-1,CASSLGQQNNEQFF
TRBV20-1,CSATPASGIYEQYF
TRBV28,CASSFGHHNSPLHF
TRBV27,CASSRGAESYEQYF
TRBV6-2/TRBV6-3,CASTQGIQQETQYF
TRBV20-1,CSVGFNSGEQYF
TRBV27,CASSLVGREVEDTQYF
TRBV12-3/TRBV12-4,CASSLALAGAGETQYF
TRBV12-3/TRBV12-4,CASTNTVTQYF
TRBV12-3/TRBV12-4,CASNADRGRGTDTQYF
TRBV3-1,CASSQDWPSPYNEQFF
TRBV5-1,CASSFTEGRNNEQFF
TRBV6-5,CASSYSRLGPGETQYF
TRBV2,CASSEMRYNEQFF
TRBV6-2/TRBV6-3,CASKGTGGSSGELFF
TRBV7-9,CASSHGQSLEQYF
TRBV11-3,CASSLGGWAGSPTSYNEQFF
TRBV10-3,CAISPSGGSTDTQYF